This is a list of T cell receptor beta chains from one sample in a study of cytomegalovirus exposure and HLA in healthy donors. TCRdb's table, derived via immunoSEQ multiplex PCR, lists solely in-frame clones and lacks some. There are 200,000 to 300,000 clones in the sample; around 78% occur only once, and about 0.45% lies in the top ten. Specimen: PBMCs. The source is a boy under 18 in good health and CMV-seronegative. Both conserved end residues are part of each CDR3. D genes are given only for firm matches. The size of a clone is reported for some rows only, either as once, few or many, or as a class for expanded clones.

D gene: .; V gene: TRBV6-5; J gene: TRBJ2-6; clone size: .; CDR3 DNA: TGTGCCAGTCGCGGGACTGGGGCCAACGTCCTGACTTTC; CDR3 protein: CASRGTGANVLTF
D gene: .; V gene: TRBV7-6; J gene: TRBJ1-2; clone size: .; CDR3 DNA: TGTGCCAGCAGCTTGGGGACACCTTATGGCTACACCTTC; CDR3 protein: CASSLGTPYGYTF
D gene: .; V gene: TRBV6-5; J gene: TRBJ2-5; clone size: .; CDR3 DNA: TGTGCCAGCAGTTACCAGGGGACCTACCAAGAGACCCAGTACTTC; CDR3 protein: CASSYQGTYQETQYF
D gene: TRBD1; V gene: TRBV30; J gene: TRBJ2-5; clone size: .; CDR3 DNA: TGTGCCTGGAGTACCGGGACAGGGGTAGAGACCCAGTACTTC; CDR3 protein: CAWSTGTGVETQYF
D gene: TRBD2; V gene: TRBV6-4; J gene: TRBJ2-3; clone size: once; CDR3 DNA: TGTGCCAGCAGTACCGAAAGCGGGGGGGCAGATACGCAGTATTTT; CDR3 protein: CASSTESGGADTQYF
D gene: TRBD1; V gene: TRBV5-4; J gene: TRBJ2-7; clone size: .; CDR3 DNA: TGTGCCAGCAGCTTGAGGGACAGGGGCTACGAGCAGTACTTC; CDR3 protein: CASSLRDRGYEQYF
D gene: .; V gene: TRBV5-1; J gene: TRBJ1-5; clone size: .; CDR3 DNA: TGCGCCAGCAGCTTGATCAGTGGAGCAGAGCCCCAGCATTTT; CDR3 protein: CASSLISGAEPQHF
D gene: TRBD2; V gene: TRBV7-8; J gene: TRBJ2-1; clone size: .; CDR3 DNA: TGTGCCAGCAGCCACCCTACCGGGAGGGCCTCGGGCTCCTACAATGAGCAGTTCTTC; CDR3 protein: CASSHPTGRASGSYNEQFF
D gene: TRBD1; V gene: TRBV5-1; J gene: TRBJ2-2; clone size: .; CDR3 DNA: TGCGCCAGCGGGGGACAGGGTTCCTCCGGGGAGCTGTTTTTT; CDR3 protein: CASGGQGSSGELFF
D gene: TRBD1; V gene: TRBV4-1; J gene: TRBJ1-4; clone size: .; CDR3 DNA: TGCGCCAGCAGCCGCCTTGGACAGGGGCGCGAAAAACTGTTTTTT; CDR3 protein: CASSRLGQGREKLFF
D gene: .; V gene: TRBV12-5; J gene: TRBJ1-1; clone size: .; CDR3 DNA: TGTGCTAGTGGTTATTCAGGGAACACTGAAGCTTTCTTT; CDR3 protein: CASGYSGNTEAFF
D gene: .; V gene: TRBV28; J gene: TRBJ2-6; clone size: few; CDR3 DNA: TGTGCCAGCAGCCATAACAGGGCGGGTAGGGCCAACGTCCTGACTTTC; CDR3 protein: CASSHNRAGRANVLTF
D gene: .; V gene: TRBV13; J gene: TRBJ1-2; clone size: .; CDR3 DNA: TGTGCCAGCAGCTTAGTTGAGAGGGGCTACACCTTC; CDR3 protein: CASSLVERGYTF
D gene: .; V gene: TRBV19; J gene: TRBJ2-1; clone size: .; CDR3 DNA: TGTGCCAGTCGAGAGGGCTACAATGAGCAGTTCTTC; CDR3 protein: CASREGYNEQFF
D gene: .; V gene: TRBV5-8; J gene: TRBJ1-2; clone size: .; CDR3 DNA: TGTGCCAGCAGCACAGGGAACTATGGCTACACCTTC; CDR3 protein: CASSTGNYGYTF
D gene: .; V gene: TRBV7-9; J gene: TRBJ1-1; clone size: .; CDR3 DNA: TGTGCCAGCAGCTTAGGACAGACCATTGAAGCTTTCTTT; CDR3 protein: CASSLGQTIEAFF
D gene: TRBD2; V gene: TRBV29-1; J gene: TRBJ2-1; clone size: .; CDR3 DNA: TGCAGCGTTCGGGGAGGACTAGCGGGAGGCTCCTACAATGAGCAGTTCTTC; CDR3 protein: CSVRGGLAGGSYNEQFF
D gene: TRBD2; V gene: TRBV7-9; J gene: TRBJ2-7; clone size: few; CDR3 DNA: TGTGCCAGCAGCTTTGGACCGACTAGCGGGGGTCACGAGCAGTACTTC; CDR3 protein: CASSFGPTSGGHEQYF
D gene: .; V gene: TRBV4-2; J gene: TRBJ2-1; clone size: once; CDR3 DNA: TGTGCCAGCAGCCAAGGGACTAAAAATGAGCAGTTCTTC; CDR3 protein: CASSQGTKNEQFF
D gene: TRBD2; V gene: TRBV4-1; J gene: TRBJ2-3; clone size: .; CDR3 DNA: TGCGCCAGCAGCCAACACCTAGCGGGGGTTACAGATACGCAGTATTTT; CDR3 protein: CASSQHLAGVTDTQYF
D gene: TRBD2; V gene: TRBV7-6; J gene: TRBJ2-7; clone size: .; CDR3 DNA: TGTGCCAGCAGCTTGGTACTAGCGCCATCCTACGAGCAGTACTTC; CDR3 protein: CASSLVLAPSYEQYF
D gene: .; V gene: TRBV25-1; J gene: TRBJ1-1; clone size: once; CDR3 DNA: TGTGCCAGCAGTGTACCGGGACAAAGGGAAGCTTTCTTT; CDR3 protein: CASSVPGQREAFF
D gene: TRBD1; V gene: TRBV7-8; J gene: TRBJ1-2; clone size: once; CDR3 DNA: TGTGCCAGCAGCAACGGACAGGGAGGTGTTAGGAGAGGCTACACCTTC; CDR3 protein: CASSNGQGGVRRGYTF
D gene: .; V gene: TRBV6-1; J gene: TRBJ1-1; clone size: .; CDR3 DNA: TGTGCCAGCAGTCAGACAGTGAACACTGAAGCTTTCTTT; CDR3 protein: CASSQTVNTEAFF
D gene: TRBD1; V gene: TRBV29-1; J gene: TRBJ2-7; clone size: few; CDR3 DNA: TGCAGCGTCGGGAGGGACAGGGGATTCTACGAGCAGTACTTC; CDR3 protein: CSVGRDRGFYEQYF
D gene: .; V gene: TRBV13; J gene: TRBJ1-1; clone size: .; CDR3 DNA: TGTGCCAGCAGCCCGGGGGAGGGGTGGGGGGACACTGAAGCTTTCTTT; CDR3 protein: CASSPGEGWGDTEAFF
D gene: .; V gene: TRBV10-3; J gene: TRBJ1-2; clone size: .; CDR3 DNA: TGTGCCATCAGCAGGGGCGAGAACTATGGCTACACCTTC; CDR3 protein: CAISRGENYGYTF
D gene: TRBD2; V gene: TRBV11-3; J gene: TRBJ2-1; clone size: .; CDR3 DNA: TGTGCCAGCAGCCCCCGGACTAGTGGGGGTTTGAATGAGCAGTTCTTC; CDR3 protein: CASSPRTSGGLNEQFF
D gene: TRBD1; V gene: TRBV11-2; J gene: TRBJ1-3; clone size: few; CDR3 DNA: TGTGCCAGCAGCTTTAGACAGGGGAGCTCTGGAAACACCATATATTTT; CDR3 protein: CASSFRQGSSGNTIYF
D gene: TRBD1; V gene: TRBV5-1; J gene: TRBJ2-5; clone size: .; CDR3 DNA: TGCGCCAGCAGCCGGACAGGGGAAGAGACCCAGTACTTC; CDR3 protein: CASSRTGEETQYF
D gene: .; V gene: TRBV27; J gene: TRBJ1-6; clone size: .; CDR3 DNA: TGTGCCAGCAGTCCCCTCGGCAGGGAGGGAGGAAATTCACCCCTCCACTTT; CDR3 protein: CASSPLGREGGNSPLHF
D gene: .; V gene: TRBV5-6; J gene: TRBJ2-7; clone size: .; CDR3 DNA: TGTGCCAGCAGCTCCCGACCCCAGGCAATTACCTACGAGCAGTACTTC; CDR3 protein: CASSSRPQAITYEQYF
D gene: TRBD2; V gene: TRBV7-9; J gene: TRBJ2-2; clone size: once; CDR3 DNA: TGTGCCAGCAGCTTAAGCCTAGCGGGAGTCACCGGGGAGCTGTTTTTT; CDR3 protein: CASSLSLAGVTGELFF
D gene: .; V gene: TRBV6-5; J gene: TRBJ1-5; clone size: .; CDR3 DNA: TGTGCCAGCAGTTACTCAGGAGAGGGTCAGCCCCAGCATTTT; CDR3 protein: CASSYSGEGQPQHF
D gene: .; V gene: TRBV29-1; J gene: TRBJ1-5; clone size: few; CDR3 DNA: TGCAGCGTGGGGGACAACCCATATGATCAGCCCCAGCATTTT; CDR3 protein: CSVGDNPYDQPQHF
D gene: .; V gene: TRBV19; J gene: TRBJ1-5; clone size: .; CDR3 DNA: TGTGCCAGTAGTATGGGAGACGTTAGCAATCAGCCCCAGCATTTT; CDR3 protein: CASSMGDVSNQPQHF
D gene: .; V gene: TRBV5-1; J gene: TRBJ1-1; clone size: .; CDR3 DNA: TGCGCCAGCAGCTTGGGGTCGGGGAGAGGGACTGAAGCTTTCTTT; CDR3 protein: CASSLGSGRGTEAFF
D gene: .; V gene: TRBV12-5; J gene: TRBJ1-5; clone size: few; CDR3 DNA: TGTGCTAGTGGTTTGAGGGAGCAGCCCCAGCATTTT; CDR3 protein: CASGLREQPQHF
D gene: .; V gene: TRBV7-7; J gene: TRBJ2-5; clone size: .; CDR3 DNA: TGTGCTAGCAGCATCCGACAGGATCTGATAGAGACCCAGTACTTC; CDR3 protein: CASSIRQDLIETQYF
D gene: TRBD1; V gene: TRBV5-4; J gene: TRBJ2-5; clone size: .; CDR3 DNA: TGTGCCAGCAGTCAGATGGACAGGGACCAAGAGACCCAGTACTTC; CDR3 protein: CASSQMDRDQETQYF
D gene: TRBD1; V gene: TRBV5-4; J gene: TRBJ1-1; clone size: .; CDR3 DNA: TGTGCCAGCAGCCCGAGACAGGGGACACCTGAAGCTTTCTTT; CDR3 protein: CASSPRQGTPEAFF